Below are 28 T cell receptor beta chains sequenced from a single sample in a study of OX40 agonist ivuxolimab in advanced cancers. Profiling relied on immunoSEQ multiplex PCR, and the TCRdb table lists in-frame clones only, not all of them. The data hold under 60,000 clones, with 90% observed a single time. The input for sequencing was CD4+ or CD8+ T cells sorted from blood, taken in a trial of the OX40 agonist ivuxolimab. The source of these receptors is an adult with an advanced solid tumor such as melanoma, head and neck, liver or kidney cancer.

V is TRBV20-1 and J is TRBJ2-3, with D unclear. The V and J ends lost 6 bases and 2 bases respectively, with 6 bases between them. This CDR3 is 11 amino acids long. Germline V gives CDR1 DFQATT, CDR2 SNEGSKA (reference sequence). The CDR3 DNA is TGCAGTGCCACCCCCACAGATACGCAGTATTTT. It specifies CSATPTDTQYF.

This clone was observed once. The chain links TRBV28 to TRBJ1-6, with 9 bases that match TRBD1. With V trimmed by 3 bases and J by 6 bases, 9 bases remained unmatched. CDR1 is MDHEN and CDR2 is SYDVKM in the germline V gene. The CDR3 extends over 17 amino acids. In nucleotides, the CDR3 is TGTGCCAGCAGTTTCCTTGGACAGGGGTCGGGTAATTCACCCCTCCACTTT. Protein sequence: CASSFLGQGSGNSPLHF.

The chain links TRBV10-3 to TRBJ2-1, with a possible D match to TRBD2 (6 bases). With 6 bases removed from V and 6 bases from J, the gap between germline ends came to 12 bases. The CDR3 totals 13 residues. Per germline, CDR1 ENHRY and CDR2 SYGVKD. The CDR3 sequence: CAISLGGSNEQFF. The CDR3 DNA reads as TGTGCCATCAGCCTCGGGGGTTCCAATGAGCAGTTCTTC.

The chain combines TRBV5-1 with TRBJ2-1; 13 bases map to TRBD2. CDR3 size: 16 residues. Germline lookup yields CDR1 SGHRS and CDR2 YFSETQ. Unmatched junction bases numbered 5, after V lost 3 bases and J lost 5 bases. The CDR3 bases are TGCGCCAGCAGCTCTTTACTAGCGGGAGGGAACAATGAGCAGTTCTTC. It specifies CASSSLLAGGNNEQFF.

The V gene is TRBV5-4, the J gene TRBJ2-1, with 14 nucleotides matching TRBD2. This CDR3 comprises 15 residues. After removal of 4 bases from V and 9 bases from J, the junction contained 6 bases not matched to a gene. Germline values: CDR1 SGHNT, CDR2 YYREEE (reference sequence). The CDR3 sequence is CASSPGTSGSSEQFF. The CDR3 DNA reads TGTGCCAGCAGCCCGGGGACTAGCGGGAGTTCTGAGCAGTTCTTC.

V usage is TRBV9 and J usage is TRBJ1-4; D uncertain. Trimming took off 0 bases at V and 8 bases at J, with 11 bases between the two ends. CDR1 SGDLS and CDR2 YYNGEE come from the germline V gene. The CDR3 is made up of 14 amino acids. The CDR3 loop is CASSVGGRGEKLFF. CDR3 DNA sequence: TGTGCCAGCAGCGTAGGGGGTCGCGGGGAAAAACTGTTTTTT. Together with reference TRBV9 and TRBJ1-4, the CDR3 gives the full variable domain: DSGVTQTPKHLITATGQRVTLRCSPRSGDLSVYWYQQSLDQGLQFLIQYYNGEERAKGNILERFSAQQFPDLHSELNLSSLELGDSALYFCASSVGGRGEKLFFGSGTQLSVL.

The chain uses TRBV9 and TRBJ2-3, with 12 bases aligning to TRBD2. The CDR3 totals 16 residues. CDR1 SGDLS and CDR2 YYNGEE come from the germline V gene. After removal of 4 bases from V and 2 bases from J, the junction contained 5 bases not matched to a gene. CDR3 sequence: CASSFTSGRSTDTQYF. The CDR3, as DNA: TGTGCCAGCAGCTTCACTAGCGGGAGGTCCACAGATACGCAGTATTTT.

The rearrangement joins TRBV11-3 to TRBJ2-5; D is unclear. From germline, CDR1 is SGHNT and CDR2 YENEEA. The CDR3 sequence is 12 residues long. The V and J ends lost 0 bases and 2 bases respectively, with 1 base between them. As DNA, the CDR3 is TGTGCCAGCAGCTTAGAACAAGAGACCCAGTACTTC. Amino acids: CASSLEQETQYF.

V usage is TRBV5-1 and J usage is TRBJ2-6; D unclear. Per the germline V gene, CDR1 is SGHRS and CDR2 is YFSETQ. V lost 3 bases and J 0 bases, leaving 7 bases between the germline ends. The CDR3 is 15 amino acids. For the CDR3, the DNA is TGCGCCAGCAGCTCAGGTGACTCTGGGGCCAACGTCCTGACTTTC. This encodes CASSSGDSGANVLTF. The whole variable domain, remainder taken from reference TRBV5-1 and TRBJ2-6, is KAGVTQTPRYLIKTRGQQVTLSCSPISGHRSVSWYQQTPGQGLQFLFEYFSETQRNKGNFPGRFSGRQFSNSRSEMNVSTLELGDSALYLCASSSGDSGANVLTFGAGSRLTVL.

For this clone: Compared with germline, one end of the junction differs, possibly owing to a read error. V is TRBV29-1 and J is TRBJ1-2; 12 bases align to TRBD1. CDR1 SQVTM and CDR2 ANQGSEA come from the germline V gene. The CDR3 spans 14 residues. The CDR3 loop is CSVEIGTGGGLGAF. The CDR3 nucleotides read TGCAGCGTTGAAATCGGGACAGGGGGCGGTCTGGGCGCCTTC.

The chain is built from TRBV12-1 and TRBJ2-1; whether TRBD2, the table's D call, matches the DNA was not checked. TRBV12-1 is assigned pseudogene status. The CDR3 contains 16 residues. The CDR3 sequence: CASSLGTSGCRDEQFF. CDR3 nucleotides: TGTGCCAGCAGCTTAGGGACTAGCGGGTGCAGGGATGAGCAGTTCTTC.

This rearrangement joins TRBV7-9 to TRBJ1-2, with D possibly matching TRBD1 (5 bases). CDR3 size: 13 residues. Trimming cost V 2 bases and J 2 bases, with 6 bases left between them. The V gene's germline CDR1 is SEHNR and CDR2 FQNEAQ (reference sequence). CDR3 residues: CASSLQGNYGYTF. The CDR3 DNA follows: TGTGCCAGCAGCTTACAGGGAAACTATGGCTACACCTTC.

This sequence joins TRBV5-4 and TRBJ2-3, with D possibly TRBD1 on 5 matching bases. Germline V CDR1 and CDR2: SGHNT, YYREEE (reference sequence). CDR3 length: 12 amino acids. Trimming removed 3 bases at V and 6 bases at J, with 8 bases between. CDR3 nucleotides: TGTGCCAGCAGCTCGACAGCGGATACGCAGTATTTT. Its translation is CASSSTADTQYF.

CDR3 sequence: CASRGQGTDNQPQHF. The CDR3 nucleotides are TGTGCCAGCAGAGGACAGGGGACCGACAATCAGCCCCAGCATTTT. The chain is built from TRBV6-1 and TRBJ1-5; TRBD1 agrees at 9 bases. CDR3 size: 15 residues. From germline, CDR1 is MNHNS and CDR2 SASEGT. Trimming took 6 bases from V and 3 from J; bases not matched to a gene: 6.

This clone showed up just once. The chain combines TRBV11-2 with TRBJ1-4, with TRBD1 identical over 7 bases. The CDR3 runs to 14 residues. V lost 3 bases to trimming and J lost 4 bases; unmatched junction nucleotides: 2. Per germline, CDR1 SGHAT and CDR2 FQNNGV. This CDR3 is CASSLGQHNEKLFF. Written as DNA, the CDR3 is TGTGCCAGCAGCTTGGGACAGCATAATGAAAAACTGTTTTTT.

The rearrangement uses TRBV7-9 and TRBJ2-3; 8 positions agree with TRBD2. Germline assignment: CDR1 SEHNR and CDR2 FQNEAQ (reference sequence). J gave up 6 bases and V 6 bases, and 11 bases lay outside the gene matches. CDR3 length equals 15 residues. The CDR3 reads CASRGPAGAPDTQYF. In nucleotides, the CDR3 is TGTGCCAGCAGGGGTCCAGCGGGGGCCCCGGATACGCAGTATTTT.

This clone has a single count. V is TRBV10-3 and J is TRBJ2-7, with unresolved D. The CDR3 consists of 13 residues. V lost 10 bases, J lost 0 bases, and 13 bases lay in between. Germline V gene sequence: CDR1 ENHRY, CDR2 SYGVKD. CDR3 amino acids: CASTRANSYEQYF. As DNA, the CDR3 is TGTGCCAGCACCAGAGCGAACTCCTACGAGCAGTACTTC.

The chain uses TRBV9 and TRBJ2-1; D gene unclear. This CDR3 spans 12 amino acids. CDR1 is SGDLS, CDR2 YYNGEE, per germline. The V gene lost 4 bases and the J gene lost 7 bases, with 9 bases spanning the gap. DNA for the CDR3: TGTGCCAGCAGCCTTAGGGCAAATGAGCAGTTCTTC. Encoded protein: CASSLRANEQFF.

CDR3 region: CASSEKAGTSTDTQYF. The CDR3, as DNA: TGTGCCAGCAGTGAAAAAGCGGGGACTAGCACAGATACGCAGTATTTT. This chain uses TRBV2 with TRBJ2-3; 7 bases line up with TRBD2. CDR1 and CDR2 (germline): SNHLY, FYNNEI. Losses at the gene ends were 2 bases for V and 0 bases for J; bases not matched to a gene: 5. This CDR3 region has 16 residues.

V usage is TRBV13 and J usage is TRBJ1-2; no definite D call. The CDR3 loop spans 14 amino acids. The ends were cut back, 6 bases at V and 3 bases at J, with 14 bases in the middle. The germline gives CDR1 PRHDT, CDR2 FYEKMQ (reference sequence). In DNA, the CDR3 is TGTGCCAGCAGGAAGGCGGGTGTCGACTATGGCTACACCTTC. Its protein is CASRKAGVDYGYTF.

The gene calls are TRBV5-8 and TRBJ2-7; the D is unclear. The V and J ends lost 3 bases and 0 bases respectively, with 7 bases between them. Germline loops: CDR1 SGHTS, CDR2 YDEGEE. CDR3 size: 13 residues. The CDR3 sequence: CASSYGNSYEQYF. The DNA of the CDR3 is TGTGCCAGCAGCTACGGTAACTCCTACGAGCAGTACTTC.

The V call is TRBV5-4, the J call TRBJ2-1; tentatively, D is TRBD1 or TRBD2 (5 bases each). V lost 3 bases and J lost 1, with 14 bases in between. The CDR3 loop spans 16 amino acids. Looked up from germline, CDR1 is SGHNT and CDR2 is YYREEE (reference sequence). The CDR3 reads CASSSQDGASYNEQFF. Here the CDR3 DNA reads TGTGCCAGCAGCTCCCAGGACGGGGCTTCCTACAATGAGCAGTTCTTC.

This chain's CDR3 is CASSFGDRGYNEQFF. The CDR3 nucleotides are TGTGCCAGCAGCTTTGGGGACAGGGGGTACAATGAGCAGTTCTTC. The chain couples TRBV5-8 to TRBJ2-1; 11 nucleotides align to TRBD1. The germline V gene encodes CDR1 SGHTS and CDR2 YDEGEE. CDR3 length: 15 amino acids. V shed 2 bases and J 4 bases; nucleotides not matched to a gene: 2. Together with reference TRBV5-8 and TRBJ2-1, the CDR3 gives the full variable domain: EAGVTQSPTHLIKTRGQQATLRCSPISGHTSVYWYQQALGLGLQFLLWYDEGEERNRGNFPPRFSGRQFPNYSSELNVNALELEDSALYLCASSFGDRGYNEQFFGPGTRLTVL.

In its sample, this clone was seen once. CDR3 in DNA: TGTGCCAGCAGTCCCGTTGGAAACACCATATATTTT. Translated: CASSPVGNTIYF. The gene calls are TRBV28 and TRBJ1-3; D gene uncertain. The V and J ends lost 5 bases and 3 bases respectively, with 5 bases between them. CDR3 length: 12 residues. Germline loops: CDR1 MDHEN, CDR2 SYDVKM.

The rearrangement uses TRBV7-9 and TRBJ2-1; tentative D call: TRBD1 (5 bases). Germline V lookup: CDR1 SEHNR, CDR2 FQNEAQ (reference sequence). V lost 1 base and J 7 bases, leaving 14 bases between the germline ends. The CDR3 is made up of 15 amino acids. DNA for the CDR3: TGTGCCAGCAGCTTAGGGGGCAGTACGAAAAATGAGCAGTTCTTC. This sequence encodes CASSLGGSTKNEQFF.

V usage is TRBV18 and J usage is TRBJ2-5; 7 bases match TRBD2. The germline V gene encodes CDR1 KGHSH and CDR2 LQKENI. With 3 bases clipped from V and 2 bases from J, the junction kept 0 bases outside the gene matches. The CDR3 length is 13 residues. Written as DNA, the CDR3 is TGTGCCAGCTCACCGGGAGGGCAAGAGACCCAGTACTTC. It encodes CASSPGGQETQYF.

The CDR3 nucleotides read TGCAGCGTTGGAGCATGGGGCGGCTACAATGAGCAGTTCTTC. This codes for CSVGAWGGYNEQFF. This rearrangement joins TRBV29-1 to TRBJ2-1, with D maybe TRBD1 (5 bases). This CDR3 contains 14 residues. V shed 4 bases and J shed 3 bases, with 13 bases lying between them. Per germline, CDR1 SQVTM and CDR2 ANQGSEA.

The chain employs TRBV5-6 and TRBJ2-3; 14 bases are a match to TRBD2. The CDR3 runs 18 residues. Germline CDR1 is SGHDT and CDR2 is YYEEEE. V lost 2 bases and J lost 2; bases outside the gene matches: 7. The CDR3 reads CASSFSPGLAGVTDTQYF. DNA of the CDR3: TGTGCCAGCAGCTTTAGTCCGGGACTAGCGGGAGTCACAGATACGCAGTATTTT.